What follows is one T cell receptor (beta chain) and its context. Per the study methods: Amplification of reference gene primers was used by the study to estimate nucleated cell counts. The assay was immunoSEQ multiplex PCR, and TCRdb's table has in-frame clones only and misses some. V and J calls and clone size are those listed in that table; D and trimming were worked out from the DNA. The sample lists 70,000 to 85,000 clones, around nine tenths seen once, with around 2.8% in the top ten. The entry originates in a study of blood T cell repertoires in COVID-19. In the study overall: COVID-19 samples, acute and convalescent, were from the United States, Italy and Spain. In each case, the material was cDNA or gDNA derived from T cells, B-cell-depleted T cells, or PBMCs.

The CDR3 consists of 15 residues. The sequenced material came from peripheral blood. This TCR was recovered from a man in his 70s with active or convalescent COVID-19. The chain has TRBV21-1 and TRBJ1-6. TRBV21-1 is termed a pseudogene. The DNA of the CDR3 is TGTGCCAGCAGCGCCGGGACTAGGGGTAGGTCACCCCTCCACTTT. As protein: CASSAGTRGRSPLHF.